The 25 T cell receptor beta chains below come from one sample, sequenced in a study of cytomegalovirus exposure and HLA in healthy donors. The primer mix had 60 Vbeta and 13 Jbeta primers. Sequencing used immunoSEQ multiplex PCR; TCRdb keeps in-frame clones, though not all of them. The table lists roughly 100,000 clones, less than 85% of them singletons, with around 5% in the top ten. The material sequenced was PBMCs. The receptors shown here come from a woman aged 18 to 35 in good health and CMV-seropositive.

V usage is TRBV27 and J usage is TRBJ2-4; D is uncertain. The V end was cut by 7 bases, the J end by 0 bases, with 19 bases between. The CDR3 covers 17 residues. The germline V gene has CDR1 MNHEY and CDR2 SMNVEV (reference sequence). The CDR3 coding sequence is TGTGCCAGCATCCATCAAGTGTGGGCCAGAGCCAAAAACATTCAGTACTTC. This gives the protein CASIHQVWARAKNIQYF.

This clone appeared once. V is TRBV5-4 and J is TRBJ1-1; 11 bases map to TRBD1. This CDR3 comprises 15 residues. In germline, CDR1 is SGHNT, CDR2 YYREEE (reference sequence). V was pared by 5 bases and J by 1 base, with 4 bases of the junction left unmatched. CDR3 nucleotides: TGTGCCAGCAGGAGGGACAGGGGGACGAACACTGAAGCTTTCTTT. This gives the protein CASRRDRGTNTEAFF.

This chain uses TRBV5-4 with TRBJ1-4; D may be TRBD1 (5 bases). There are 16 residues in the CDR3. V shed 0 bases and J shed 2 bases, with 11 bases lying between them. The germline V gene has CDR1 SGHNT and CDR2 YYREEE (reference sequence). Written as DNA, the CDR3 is TGTGCCAGCAGCTTGGCGGCAGGGTCCACTAATGAAAAACTGTTTTTT. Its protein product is CASSLAAGSTNEKLFF.

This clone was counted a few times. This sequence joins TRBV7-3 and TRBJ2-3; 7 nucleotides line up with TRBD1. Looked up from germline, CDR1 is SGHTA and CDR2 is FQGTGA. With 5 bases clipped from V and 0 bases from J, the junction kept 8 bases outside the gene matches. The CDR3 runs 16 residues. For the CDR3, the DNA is TGTGCCAGCAGCGGAACCGGGACAGTCAGCACAGATACGCAGTATTTT. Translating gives CASSGTGTVSTDTQYF.

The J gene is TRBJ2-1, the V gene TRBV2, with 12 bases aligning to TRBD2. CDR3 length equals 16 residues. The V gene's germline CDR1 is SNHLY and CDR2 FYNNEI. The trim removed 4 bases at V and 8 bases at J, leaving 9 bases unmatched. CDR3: CASSAASGRAVDEQFF. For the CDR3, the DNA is TGTGCCAGCAGTGCGGCTAGCGGGAGGGCCGTGGATGAGCAGTTCTTC.

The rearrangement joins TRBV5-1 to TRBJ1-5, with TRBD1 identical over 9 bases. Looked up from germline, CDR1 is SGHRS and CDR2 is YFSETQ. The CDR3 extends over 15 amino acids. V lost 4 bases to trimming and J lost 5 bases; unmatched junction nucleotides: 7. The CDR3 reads CASSRGTGKDQPQHF. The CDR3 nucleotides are TGCGCCAGCAGCCGGGGGACAGGGAAGGATCAGCCCCAGCATTTT.

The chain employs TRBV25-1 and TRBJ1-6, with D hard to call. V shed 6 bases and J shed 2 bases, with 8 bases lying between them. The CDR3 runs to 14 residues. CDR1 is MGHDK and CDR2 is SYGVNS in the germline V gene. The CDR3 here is CASRSTAYNSPLHF. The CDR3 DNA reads TGTGCCAGCAGAAGTACAGCCTATAATTCACCCCTCCACTTT.

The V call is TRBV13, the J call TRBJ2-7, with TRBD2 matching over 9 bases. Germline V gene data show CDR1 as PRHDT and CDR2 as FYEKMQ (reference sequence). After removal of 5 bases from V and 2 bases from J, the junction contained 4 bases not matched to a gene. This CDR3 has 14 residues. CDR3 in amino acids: CASSVAGDAYEQYF. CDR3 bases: TGTGCCAGCAGCGTAGCGGGAGATGCCTACGAGCAGTACTTC.

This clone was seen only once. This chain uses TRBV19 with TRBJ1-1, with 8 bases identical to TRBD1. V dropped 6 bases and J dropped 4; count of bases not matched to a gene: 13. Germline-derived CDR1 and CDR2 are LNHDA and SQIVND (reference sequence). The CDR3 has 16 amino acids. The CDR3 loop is CASSLFFRGPFTEAFF. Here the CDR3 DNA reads TGTGCCAGTAGCCTCTTTTTCAGGGGGCCATTCACTGAAGCTTTCTTT.

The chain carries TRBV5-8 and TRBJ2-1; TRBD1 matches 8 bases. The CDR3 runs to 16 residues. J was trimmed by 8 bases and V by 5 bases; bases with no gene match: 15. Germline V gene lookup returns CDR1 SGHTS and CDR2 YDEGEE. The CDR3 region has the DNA TGTGCCAGCAGTCTGGGCGCAGGGGGCGCGTACGATGAGCAGTTCTTC. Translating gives CASSLGAGGAYDEQFF.

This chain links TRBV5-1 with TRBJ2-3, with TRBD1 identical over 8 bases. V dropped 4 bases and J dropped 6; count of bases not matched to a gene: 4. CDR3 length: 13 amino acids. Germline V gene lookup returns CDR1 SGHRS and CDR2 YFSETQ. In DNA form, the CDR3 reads TGCGCCAGCAGCGAGACAGGGGTGGATACGCAGTATTTT. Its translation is CASSETGVDTQYF.

The CDR3 here is CASQLNEQYF. CDR3 nucleotide sequence: TGTGCCAGCCAACTAAACGAGCAGTACTTC. This chain connects TRBV2 to TRBJ2-7; D is unresolved. Germline V CDR1 and CDR2: SNHLY, FYNNEI. V was shortened by 8 bases and J by 5 bases, with 7 bases between the two germline ends. The CDR3 has 10 amino acids. Supplemented by reference TRBV2 and TRBJ2-7, the full variable domain reads EPEVTQTPSHQVTQMGQEVILRCVPISNHLYFYWYRQILGQKVEFLVSFYNNEISEKSEIFDDQFSVERPDGSNFTLKIRSTKLEDSAMYFCASQLNEQYFGPGTRLTVT.

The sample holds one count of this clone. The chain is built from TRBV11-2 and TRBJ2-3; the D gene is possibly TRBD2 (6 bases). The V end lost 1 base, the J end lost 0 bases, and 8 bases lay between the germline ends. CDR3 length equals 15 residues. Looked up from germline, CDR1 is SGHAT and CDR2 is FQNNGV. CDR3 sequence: CASSLAAGSTDTQYF. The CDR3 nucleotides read TGTGCCAGCAGCTTAGCGGCGGGGAGCACAGATACGCAGTATTTT.

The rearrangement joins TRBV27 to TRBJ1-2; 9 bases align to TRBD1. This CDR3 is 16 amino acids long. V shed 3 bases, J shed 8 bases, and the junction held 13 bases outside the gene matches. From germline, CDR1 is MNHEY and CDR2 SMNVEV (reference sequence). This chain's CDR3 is CASSFHTTGGVSGYTF. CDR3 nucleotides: TGTGCCAGCAGTTTCCATACGACAGGGGGAGTGTCGGGCTACACCTTC.

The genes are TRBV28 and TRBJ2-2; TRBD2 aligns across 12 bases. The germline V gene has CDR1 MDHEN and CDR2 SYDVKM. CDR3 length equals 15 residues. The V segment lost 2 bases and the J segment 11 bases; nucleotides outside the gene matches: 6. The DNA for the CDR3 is TGTGCCAGCAGTTTAGGTACTAGCGGGAGGAAAGAGCTGTTTTTT. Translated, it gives CASSLGTSGRKELFF.

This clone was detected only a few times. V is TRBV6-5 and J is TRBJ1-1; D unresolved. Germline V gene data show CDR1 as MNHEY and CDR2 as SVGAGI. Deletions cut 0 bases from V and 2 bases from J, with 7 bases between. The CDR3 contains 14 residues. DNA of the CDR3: TGTGCCAGCAGTTACTCCGCGAGTAACACTGAAGCTTTCTTT. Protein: CASSYSASNTEAFF.

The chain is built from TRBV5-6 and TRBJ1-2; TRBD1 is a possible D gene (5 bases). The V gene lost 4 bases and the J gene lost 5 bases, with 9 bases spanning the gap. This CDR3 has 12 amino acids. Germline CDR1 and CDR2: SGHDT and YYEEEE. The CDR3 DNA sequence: TGTGCCAGCAGCATACAGGATTATGGCTACACCTTC. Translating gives CASSIQDYGYTF.

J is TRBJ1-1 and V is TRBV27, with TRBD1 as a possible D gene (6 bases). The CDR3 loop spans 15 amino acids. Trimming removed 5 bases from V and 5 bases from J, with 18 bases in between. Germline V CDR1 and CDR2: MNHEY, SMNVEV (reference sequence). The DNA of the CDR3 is TGTGCCAGCAGTAAGACAGGCCACGGTGGTACTGAAGCTTTCTTT. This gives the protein CASSKTGHGGTEAFF.

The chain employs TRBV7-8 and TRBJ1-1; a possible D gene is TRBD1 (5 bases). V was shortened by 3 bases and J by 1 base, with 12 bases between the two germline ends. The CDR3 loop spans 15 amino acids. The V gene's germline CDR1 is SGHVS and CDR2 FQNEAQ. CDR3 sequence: CASSFRAGANTEAFF. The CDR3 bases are TGTGCCAGCAGCTTCAGGGCTGGGGCGAACACTGAAGCTTTCTTT.

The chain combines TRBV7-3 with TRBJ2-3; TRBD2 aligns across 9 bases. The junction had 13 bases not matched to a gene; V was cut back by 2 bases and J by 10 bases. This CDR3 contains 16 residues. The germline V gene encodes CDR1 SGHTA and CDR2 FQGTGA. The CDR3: CASSLGAGASGVSQYF. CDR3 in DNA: TGTGCCAGCAGCTTAGGGGCCGGGGCTAGCGGGGTCTCGCAGTATTTT. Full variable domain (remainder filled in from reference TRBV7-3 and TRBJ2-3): GAGVSQTPSNKVTEKGKYVELRCDPISGHTALYWYRQSLGQGPEFLIYFQGTGAADDSGLPNDRFFAVRPEGSVSTLKIQRTERGDSAVYLCASSLGAGASGVSQYFGPGTRLTVL.

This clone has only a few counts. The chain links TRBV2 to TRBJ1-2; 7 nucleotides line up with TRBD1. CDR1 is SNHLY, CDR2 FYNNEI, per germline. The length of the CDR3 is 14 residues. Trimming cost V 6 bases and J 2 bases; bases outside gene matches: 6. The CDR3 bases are TGTGCCAGCAGAAGCCCGGACAGGAACTATGGCTACACCTTC. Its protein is CASRSPDRNYGYTF.

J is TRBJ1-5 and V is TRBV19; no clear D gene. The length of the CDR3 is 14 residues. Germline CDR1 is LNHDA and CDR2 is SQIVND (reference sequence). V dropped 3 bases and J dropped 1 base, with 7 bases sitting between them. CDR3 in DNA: TGTGCCAGTAGTATCGGGGAGAGCAATCAGCCCCAGCATTTT. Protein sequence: CASSIGESNQPQHF.

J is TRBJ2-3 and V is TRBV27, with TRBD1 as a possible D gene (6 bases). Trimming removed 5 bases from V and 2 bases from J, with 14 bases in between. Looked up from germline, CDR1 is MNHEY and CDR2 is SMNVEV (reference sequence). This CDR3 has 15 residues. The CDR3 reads CASSRGLTTTDTQYF. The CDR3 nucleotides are TGTGCCAGCAGTAGGGGGTTGACGACCACAGATACGCAGTATTTT.

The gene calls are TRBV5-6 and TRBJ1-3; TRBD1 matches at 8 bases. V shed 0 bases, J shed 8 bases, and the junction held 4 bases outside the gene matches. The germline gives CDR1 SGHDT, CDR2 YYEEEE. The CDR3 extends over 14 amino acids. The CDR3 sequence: CASSLGQGAYTIYF. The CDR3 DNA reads TGTGCCAGCAGCTTGGGTCAGGGGGCATACACCATATATTTT. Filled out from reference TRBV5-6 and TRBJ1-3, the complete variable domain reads DAGVTQSPTHLIKTRGQQVTLRCSPKSGHDTVSWYQQALGQGPQFIFQYYEEEERQRGNFPDRFSGHQFPNYSSELNVNALLLGDSALYLCASSLGQGAYTIYFGEGSWLTVV.

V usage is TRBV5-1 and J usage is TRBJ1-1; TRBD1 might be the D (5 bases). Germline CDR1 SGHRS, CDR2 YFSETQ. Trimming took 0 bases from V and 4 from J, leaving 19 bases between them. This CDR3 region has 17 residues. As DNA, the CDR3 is TGCGCCAGCAGCTTGGAGGTAGCGGGACCGATGAGCACTGAAGCTTTCTTT. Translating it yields CASSLEVAGPMSTEAFF.